A single T cell receptor beta chain is shown here with its context. Its antigen is not identified. This specimen comes from a study of cytomegalovirus exposure and HLA in healthy donors. The wider study: Clustering assigned around 77% of the approximately 370 genotyped donors to the Caucasian-associated ancestry cluster. Study conclusions and caveats: Sequencing probably produced one cluster of sequence variants that were highly shared.

Use of 60 Vbeta and 13 Jbeta primers characterized the PCR. The data were produced by immunoSEQ multiplex PCR, yet TCRdb's version contains in-frame clones alone and is incomplete. This table holds about 140,000 clones, about 80% found once. Germline assignment: CDR1 SGHRS and CDR2 YFSETQ. The CDR3 contains 14 residues. The ends were cut back, 2 bases at V and 10 bases at J, with 17 bases in the middle. Input material: PBMCs. The origin of this receptor is a woman aged 40 to 50 in good health and CMV-seronegative. The chain has TRBV5-1 and TRBJ2-3; D ambiguous. The CDR3 DNA reads as TGCGCCAGCAGCTTTGAATTTCCCCGGTCTTCGCAGTATTTT. It encodes CASSFEFPRSSQYF.